A selection of T cell receptor beta chains follows, all from one sample in a study of PD-L1 blockade in urothelial cancer. The method was immunoSEQ multiplex PCR; TCRdb's version includes in-frame clones alone and lacks a portion of them. The sample holds about 52,000 clones, about 68% seen once. This material consisted of PBMCs, taken around atezolizumab (anti-PD-L1) treatment. Source of these receptors: a man aged 65 to 79 with urothelial cancer. Each CDR3 is given with its conserved first and last residue. D genes are given only for firm matches. Only some rows state a clone size, as once, few, many or a class for expanded clones.

J: TRBJ2-5
size: few
V: TRBV4-2
D: TRBD2
CDR3: CASSSTSGGAEETQYF
DNA: TGTGCCAGCAGCTCAACTAGCGGGGGGGCGGAGGAGACCCAGTACTTC

J: TRBJ1-2
size: -
V: TRBV9
D: TRBD1
CDR3: CASSTQTGSIGGYTF
DNA: TGTGCCAGCAGCACCCAGACAGGGTCTATCGGTGGCTACACCTTC

J: TRBJ2-5
size: -
V: TRBV6-5
D: -
CDR3: CASRSEGYQETQYF
DNA: TGTGCCAGCCGGTCCGAGGGATACCAAGAGACCCAGTACTTC

J: TRBJ1-5
size: -
V: TRBV21-1
D: -
CDR3: CASSKPTEITLDNQPQHF
DNA: TGTGCCAGCAGCAAACCCACTGAAATCACCCTAGACAATCAGCCCCAGCATTTT

J: TRBJ1-5
size: -
V: TRBV30
D: -
CDR3: CAWSVSGRLNQPQHF
DNA: TGTGCCTGGAGTGTAAGTGGTCGACTCAATCAGCCCCAGCATTTT

J: TRBJ2-3
size: once
V: TRBV7-8
D: TRBD2
CDR3: CASSLGLAETDTQYF
DNA: TGTGCCAGCAGCCTGGGACTAGCGGAAACAGATACGCAGTATTTT

J: TRBJ2-3
size: -
V: TRBV5-1
D: -
CDR3: CASSLEGRGDTQYF
DNA: TGCGCCAGCAGCTTGGAAGGCCGGGGGGATACGCAGTATTTT

J: TRBJ2-3
size: -
V: TRBV6-6
D: -
CDR3: CASSYWWRDTDTQYF
DNA: TGTGCCAGCAGTTACTGGTGGCGGGACACAGATACGCAGTATTTT

J: TRBJ2-2
size: -
V: TRBV28
D: TRBD1
CDR3: CASRLDRGGSAGELFF
DNA: TGTGCCAGCAGGCTCGACAGGGGGGGATCTGCCGGGGAGCTGTTTTTT

J: TRBJ2-1
size: -
V: TRBV7-6
D: TRBD2
CDR3: CASSLGLAGGISYNEQFF
DNA: TGTGCCAGCAGCCTGGGACTAGCGGGGGGTATCTCCTACAATGAGCAGTTCTTC

J: TRBJ2-1
size: -
V: TRBV5-1
D: TRBD1
CDR3: CASRGDRDYNEQFF
DNA: TGCGCCAGCAGAGGCGACAGGGACTACAATGAGCAGTTCTTC

J: TRBJ1-2
size: once
V: TRBV28
D: TRBD1
CDR3: CASIISGTANYGYTF
DNA: TGTGCCAGCATTATCTCCGGGACAGCTAACTATGGCTACACCTTC

J: TRBJ1-1
size: few
V: TRBV4-3
D: -
CDR3: CASSQDGVSGYTEAFF
DNA: TGCGCCAGCAGCCAAGATGGGGTTTCGGGGTACACTGAAGCTTTCTTT

J: TRBJ2-5
size: -
V: TRBV11-3
D: -
CDR3: CASSLVSGTQYF
DNA: TGTGCCAGCAGCTTAGTGTCCGGGACCCAGTACTTC

J: TRBJ2-1
size: -
V: TRBV27
D: TRBD2
CDR3: CATVLTSGRALEQFF
DNA: TGTGCCACCGTCCTTACTAGCGGGAGGGCCCTTGAGCAGTTCTTC

J: TRBJ1-1
size: -
V: TRBV10-2
D: -
CDR3: CASSEDRTNTEAFF
DNA: TGCGCCAGCAGTGAGGACAGGACGAACACTGAAGCTTTCTTT

J: TRBJ2-6
size: -
V: TRBV7-9
D: TRBD2
CDR3: CASSSGLAARSGANVLTF
DNA: TGTGCCAGCAGCTCCGGACTAGCGGCCAGGTCTGGGGCCAACGTCCTGACTTTC

J: TRBJ2-5
size: few
V: TRBV7-2
D: -
CDR3: CASSQPEWWKTQYF
DNA: TGTGCCAGCAGCCAACCGGAGTGGTGGAAGACCCAGTACTTC

J: TRBJ2-7
size: -
V: TRBV11-3
D: -
CDR3: CASSPMPPSDYEQYF
DNA: TGTGCCAGCAGCCCGATGCCCCCCAGCGACTACGAGCAGTACTTC

J: TRBJ2-7
size: -
V: TRBV9
D: TRBD1
CDR3: CASSVAGTGVYEQYF
DNA: TGTGCCAGCAGCGTAGCCGGGACAGGGGTATACGAGCAGTACTTC

J: TRBJ2-2
size: -
V: TRBV28
D: -
CDR3: CASSFTGELFF
DNA: TGTGCCAGCAGCTTCACCGGGGAGCTGTTTTTT

J: TRBJ2-7
size: -
V: TRBV27
D: TRBD2
CDR3: CASSKGLAGGEQYF
DNA: TGTGCCAGCAGTAAAGGACTAGCGGGGGGGGAGCAGTACTTC

J: TRBJ2-7
size: medium-sized
V: TRBV2
D: -
CDR3: CASSYGLAAEQYF
DNA: TGTGCCAGCAGTTACGGGCTAGCAGCCGAGCAGTACTTC

J: TRBJ1-2
size: few
V: TRBV18
D: -
CDR3: CASSEDAGQDHGYTF
DNA: TGTGCCAGCTCAGAGGACGCAGGGCAGGATCATGGCTACACCTTC

J: TRBJ2-7
size: -
V: TRBV9
D: TRBD2
CDR3: CASSFTSDTSYEQYF
DNA: TGTGCCAGCAGCTTCACTAGCGACACCTCCTACGAGCAGTACTTC

J: TRBJ1-2
size: -
V: TRBV7-9
D: -
CDR3: CASSALTAYGYTF
DNA: TGTGCCAGCAGCGCCCTGACTGCCTATGGCTACACCTTC

J: TRBJ1-1
size: -
V: TRBV6-1
D: -
CDR3: CASSEDGRNTEAFF
DNA: TGTGCCAGCAGTGAAGACGGTAGGAACACTGAAGCTTTCTTT

J: TRBJ2-3
size: -
V: TRBV28
D: TRBD2
CDR3: CASSSSWGGTDTQYF
DNA: TGTGCCAGCAGTTCCTCCTGGGGGGGGACAGATACGCAGTATTTT

J: TRBJ2-5
size: -
V: TRBV2
D: -
CDR3: CASSESLGSRRQETQYF
DNA: TGTGCCAGCAGTGAGTCCTTGGGGTCCCGGAGGCAAGAGACCCAGTACTTC

J: TRBJ2-1
size: -
V: TRBV30
D: -
CDR3: CAWSVRDEQFF
DNA: TGTGCCTGGAGTGTGCGGGATGAGCAGTTCTTC

J: TRBJ1-2
size: once
V: TRBV30
D: -
CDR3: CASRAEDGYTF
DNA: TGTGCCTCAAGAGCGGAGGATGGCTACACCTTC

J: TRBJ1-4
size: -
V: TRBV15
D: TRBD1
CDR3: CATSSDWRGQSEKLFF
DNA: TGTGCCACCAGCAGCGACTGGAGGGGACAGAGTGAAAAACTGTTTTTT